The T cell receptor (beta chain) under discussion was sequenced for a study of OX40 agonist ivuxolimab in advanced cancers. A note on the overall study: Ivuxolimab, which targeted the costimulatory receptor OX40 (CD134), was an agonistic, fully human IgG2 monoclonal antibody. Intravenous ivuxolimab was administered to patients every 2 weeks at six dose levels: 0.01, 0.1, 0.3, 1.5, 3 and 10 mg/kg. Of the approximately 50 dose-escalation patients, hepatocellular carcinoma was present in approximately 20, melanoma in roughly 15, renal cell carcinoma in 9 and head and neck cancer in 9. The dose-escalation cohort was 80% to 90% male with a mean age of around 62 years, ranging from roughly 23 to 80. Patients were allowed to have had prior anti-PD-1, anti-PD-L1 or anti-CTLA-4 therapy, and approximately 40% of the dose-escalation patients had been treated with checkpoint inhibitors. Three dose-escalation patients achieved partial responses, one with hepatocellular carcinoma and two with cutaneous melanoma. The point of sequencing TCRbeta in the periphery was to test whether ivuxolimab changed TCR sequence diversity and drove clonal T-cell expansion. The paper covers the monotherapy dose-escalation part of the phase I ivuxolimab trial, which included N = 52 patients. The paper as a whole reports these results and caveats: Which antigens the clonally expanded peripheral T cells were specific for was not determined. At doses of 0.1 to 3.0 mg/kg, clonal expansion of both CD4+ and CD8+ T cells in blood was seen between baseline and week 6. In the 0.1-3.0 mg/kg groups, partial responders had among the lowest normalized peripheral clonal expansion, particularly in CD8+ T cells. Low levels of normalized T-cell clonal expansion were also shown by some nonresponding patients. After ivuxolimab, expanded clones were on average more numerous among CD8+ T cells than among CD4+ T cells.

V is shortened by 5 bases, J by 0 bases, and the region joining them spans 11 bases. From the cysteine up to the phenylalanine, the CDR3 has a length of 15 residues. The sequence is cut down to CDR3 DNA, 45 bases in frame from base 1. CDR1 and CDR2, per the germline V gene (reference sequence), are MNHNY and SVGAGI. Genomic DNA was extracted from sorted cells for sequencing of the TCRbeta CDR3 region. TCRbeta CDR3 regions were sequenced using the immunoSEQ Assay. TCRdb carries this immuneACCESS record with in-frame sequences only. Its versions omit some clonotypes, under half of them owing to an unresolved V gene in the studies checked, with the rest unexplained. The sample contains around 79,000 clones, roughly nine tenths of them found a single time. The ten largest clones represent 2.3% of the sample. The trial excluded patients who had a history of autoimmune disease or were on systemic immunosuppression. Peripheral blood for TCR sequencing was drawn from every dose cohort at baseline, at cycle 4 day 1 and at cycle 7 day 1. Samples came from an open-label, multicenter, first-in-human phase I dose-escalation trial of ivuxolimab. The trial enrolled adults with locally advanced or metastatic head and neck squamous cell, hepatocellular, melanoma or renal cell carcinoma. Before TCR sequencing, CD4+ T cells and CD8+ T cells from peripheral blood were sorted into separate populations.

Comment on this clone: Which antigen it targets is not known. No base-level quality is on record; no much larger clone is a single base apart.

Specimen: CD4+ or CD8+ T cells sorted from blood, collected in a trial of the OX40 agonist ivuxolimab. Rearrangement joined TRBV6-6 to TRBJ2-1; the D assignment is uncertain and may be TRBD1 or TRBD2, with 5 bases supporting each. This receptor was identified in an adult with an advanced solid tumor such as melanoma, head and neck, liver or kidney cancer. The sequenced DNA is TGTGCCAGCAGTCCCCGGGACGTCTCCTACAATGAGCAGTTCTTC. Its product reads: CASSPRDVSYNEQFF.